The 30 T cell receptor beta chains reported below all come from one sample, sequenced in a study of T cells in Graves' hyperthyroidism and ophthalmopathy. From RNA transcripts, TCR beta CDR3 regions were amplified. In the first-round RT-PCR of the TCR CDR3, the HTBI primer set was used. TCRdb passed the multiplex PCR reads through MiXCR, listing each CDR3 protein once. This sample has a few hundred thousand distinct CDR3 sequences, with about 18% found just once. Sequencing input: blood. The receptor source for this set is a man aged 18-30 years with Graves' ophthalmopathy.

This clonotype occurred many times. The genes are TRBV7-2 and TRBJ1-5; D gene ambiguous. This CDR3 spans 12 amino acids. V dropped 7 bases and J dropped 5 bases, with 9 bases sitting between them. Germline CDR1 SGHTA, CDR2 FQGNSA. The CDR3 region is CASTRGHQPQHF. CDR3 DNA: TGTGCCAGCACCCGTGGGCATCAGCCCCAGCATTTT.

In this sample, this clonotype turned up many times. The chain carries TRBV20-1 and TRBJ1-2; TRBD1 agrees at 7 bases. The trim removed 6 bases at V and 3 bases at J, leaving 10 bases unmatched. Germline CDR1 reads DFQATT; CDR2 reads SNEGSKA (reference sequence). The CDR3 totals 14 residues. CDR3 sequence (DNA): TGCAGTGCCAATAGACAGGGATCGGACTATGGCTACACCTTC. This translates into CSANRQGSDYGYTF.

The CDR3 is CASSVVGTDTQYF. The CDR3 DNA reads TGTGCCAGCAGCGTAGTTGGCACAGATACGCAGTATTTT. The rearrangement joins TRBV9 to TRBJ2-3; D remains ambiguous. V was cut by 0 bases and J by 1 base, with 3 bases left in between. CDR1 and CDR2 from the germline V gene are SGDLS and YYNGEE. This CDR3 is 13 amino acids long. The whole variable domain, filled in from reference TRBV9 and TRBJ2-3, reads DSGVTQTPKHLITATGQRVTLRCSPRSGDLSVYWYQQSLDQGLQFLIQYYNGEERAKGNILERFSAQQFPDLHSELNLSSLELGDSALYFCASSVVGTDTQYFGPGTRLTVL.

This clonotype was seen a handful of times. The DNA for the CDR3 is TGTGCCAGCAGTTTAGCAGGGACAAACTATGGCTACACCTTC. Its protein is CASSLAGTNYGYTF. The rearrangement uses TRBV27 and TRBJ1-2; tentatively, D is TRBD1 (6 bases). Germline CDR1 is MNHEY and CDR2 is SMNVEV (reference sequence). The CDR3 runs to 14 residues. V shed 2 bases and J shed 2 bases, with 9 bases lying between them.

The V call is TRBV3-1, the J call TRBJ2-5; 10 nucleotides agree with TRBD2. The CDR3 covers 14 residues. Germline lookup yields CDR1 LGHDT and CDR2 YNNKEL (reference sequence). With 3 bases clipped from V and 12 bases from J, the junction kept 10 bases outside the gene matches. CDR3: CASSQSPGLADKYF. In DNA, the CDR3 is TGTGCCAGCAGCCAGAGTCCAGGACTAGCGGATAAGTACTTC.

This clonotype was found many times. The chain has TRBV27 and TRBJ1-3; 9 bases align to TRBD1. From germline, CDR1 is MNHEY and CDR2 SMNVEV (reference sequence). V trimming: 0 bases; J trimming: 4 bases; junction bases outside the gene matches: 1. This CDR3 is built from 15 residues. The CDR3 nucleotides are TGTGCCAGCAGTTTATCGGGACAGGGCGGAAACACCATATATTTT. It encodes CASSLSGQGGNTIYF.

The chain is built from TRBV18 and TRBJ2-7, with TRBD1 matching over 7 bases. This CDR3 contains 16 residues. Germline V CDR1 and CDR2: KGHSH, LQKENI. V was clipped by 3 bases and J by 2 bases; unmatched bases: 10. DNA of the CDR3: TGTGCCAGCTCACCGGTAGACAGGGATACGACCTACGAGCAGTACTTC. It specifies CASSPVDRDTTYEQYF.

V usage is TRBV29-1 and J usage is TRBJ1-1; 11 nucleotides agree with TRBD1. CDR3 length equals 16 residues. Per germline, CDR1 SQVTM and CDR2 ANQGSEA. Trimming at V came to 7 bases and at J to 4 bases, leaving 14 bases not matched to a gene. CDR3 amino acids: CSAFPRTGGLGTEAFF. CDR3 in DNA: TGCAGCGCTTTTCCACGGACAGGGGGCTTGGGCACTGAAGCTTTCTTT.

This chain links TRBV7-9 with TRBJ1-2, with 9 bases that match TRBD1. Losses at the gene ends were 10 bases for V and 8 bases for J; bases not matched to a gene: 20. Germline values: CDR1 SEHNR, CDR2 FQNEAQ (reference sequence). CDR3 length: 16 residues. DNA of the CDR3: TGTGCCATCGGAGGGCCGGGACAGGGCCTCCTCGGGGGCTACACCTTC. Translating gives CAIGGPGQGLLGGYTF.

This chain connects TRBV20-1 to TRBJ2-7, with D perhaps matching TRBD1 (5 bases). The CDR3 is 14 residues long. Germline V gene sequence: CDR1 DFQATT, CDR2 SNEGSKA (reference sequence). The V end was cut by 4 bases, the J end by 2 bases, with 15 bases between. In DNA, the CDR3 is TGCAGTGCTATCCCGGACAATAGGGCCTACGAGCAGTACTTC. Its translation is CSAIPDNRAYEQYF.

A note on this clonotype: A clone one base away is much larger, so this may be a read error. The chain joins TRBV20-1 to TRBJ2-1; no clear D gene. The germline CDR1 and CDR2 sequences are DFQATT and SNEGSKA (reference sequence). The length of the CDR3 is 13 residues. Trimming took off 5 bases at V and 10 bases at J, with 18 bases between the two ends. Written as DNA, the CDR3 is TGCAGTGCTCGTCGACCGGGCCCCCAGGAGCAGTTCTTC. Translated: CSARRPGPQEQFF.

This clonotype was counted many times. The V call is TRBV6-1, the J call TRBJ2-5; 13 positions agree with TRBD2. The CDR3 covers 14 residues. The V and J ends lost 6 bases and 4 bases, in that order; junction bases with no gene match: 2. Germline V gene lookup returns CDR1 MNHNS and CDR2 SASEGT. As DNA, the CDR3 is TGTGCCAGCAGGCGGACTAGCGGGGGAGAGACCCAGTACTTC. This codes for CASRRTSGGETQYF.

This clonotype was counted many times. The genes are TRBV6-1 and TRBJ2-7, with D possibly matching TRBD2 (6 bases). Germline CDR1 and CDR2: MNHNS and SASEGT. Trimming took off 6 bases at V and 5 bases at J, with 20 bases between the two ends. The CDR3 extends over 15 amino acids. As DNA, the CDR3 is TGTGCCAGCAGAGCCGAGTGGCTAGCGCTACACGAGCAGTACTTC. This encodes CASRAEWLALHEQYF.

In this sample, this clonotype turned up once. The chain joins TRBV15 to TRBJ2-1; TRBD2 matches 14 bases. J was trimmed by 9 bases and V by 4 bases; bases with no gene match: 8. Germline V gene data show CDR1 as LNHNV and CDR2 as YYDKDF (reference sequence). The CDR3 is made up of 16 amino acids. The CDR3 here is CATSTRTSGGRGEQFF. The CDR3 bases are TGTGCCACCAGCACCCGGACTAGCGGGGGGCGGGGTGAGCAGTTCTTC.

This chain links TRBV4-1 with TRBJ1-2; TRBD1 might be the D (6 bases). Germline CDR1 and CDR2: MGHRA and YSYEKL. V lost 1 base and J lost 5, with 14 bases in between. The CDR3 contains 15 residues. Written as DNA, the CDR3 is TGCGCCAGCAGCCAAGCCAGGACAGCCTTATATGGCTACACCTTC. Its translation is CASSQARTALYGYTF.

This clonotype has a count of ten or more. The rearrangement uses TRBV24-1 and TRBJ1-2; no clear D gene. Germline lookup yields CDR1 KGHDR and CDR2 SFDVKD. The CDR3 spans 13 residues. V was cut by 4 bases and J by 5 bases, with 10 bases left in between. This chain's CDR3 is CATSDKQGYGYTF. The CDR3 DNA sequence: TGTGCCACCAGTGACAAGCAAGGGTATGGCTACACCTTC.

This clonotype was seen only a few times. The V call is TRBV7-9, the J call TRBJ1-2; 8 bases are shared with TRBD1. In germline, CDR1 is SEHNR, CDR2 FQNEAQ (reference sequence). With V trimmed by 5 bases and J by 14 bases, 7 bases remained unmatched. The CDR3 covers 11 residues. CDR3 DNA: TGTGCCAGCAGCCCCACCAGGGGGCGTACCTTC. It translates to CASSPTRGRTF. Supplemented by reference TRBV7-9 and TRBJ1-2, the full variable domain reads DTGVSQNPRHKITKRGQNVTFRCDPISEHNRLYWYRQTLGQGPEFLTYFQNEAQLEKSRLLSDRFSAERPKGSFSTLEIQRTEQGDSAMYLCASSPTRGRTFGSGTRLTVV.

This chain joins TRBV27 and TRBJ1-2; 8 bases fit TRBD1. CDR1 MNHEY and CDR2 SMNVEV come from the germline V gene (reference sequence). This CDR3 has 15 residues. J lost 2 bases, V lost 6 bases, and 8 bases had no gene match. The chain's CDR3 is CASRTRTGRNYGYTF. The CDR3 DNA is TGTGCCAGCAGAACTAGGACAGGGCGGAACTATGGCTACACCTTC.

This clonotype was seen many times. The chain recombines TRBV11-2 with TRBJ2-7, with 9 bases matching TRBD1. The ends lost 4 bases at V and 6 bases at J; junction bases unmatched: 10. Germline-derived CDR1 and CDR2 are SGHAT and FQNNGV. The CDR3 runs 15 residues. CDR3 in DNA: TGTGCCAGCAGCTACCCCGGGACAGGGACTTCCGAGCAGTACTTC. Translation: CASSYPGTGTSEQYF.

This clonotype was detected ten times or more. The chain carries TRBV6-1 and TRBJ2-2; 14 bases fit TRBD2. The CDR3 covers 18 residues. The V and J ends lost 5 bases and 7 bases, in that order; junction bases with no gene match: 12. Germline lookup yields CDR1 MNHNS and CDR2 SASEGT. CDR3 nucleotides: TGTGCCAGCAGTTCTCATCGACTAGCGGGGGGGCAAGGCGGGGAGCTGTTTTTT. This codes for CASSSHRLAGGQGGELFF.

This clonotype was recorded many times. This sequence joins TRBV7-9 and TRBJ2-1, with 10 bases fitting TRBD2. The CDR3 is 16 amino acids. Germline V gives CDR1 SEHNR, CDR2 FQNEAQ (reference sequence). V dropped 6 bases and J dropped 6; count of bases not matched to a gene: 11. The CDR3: CASRAPSGGPSNEQFF. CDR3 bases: TGTGCCAGCAGGGCCCCTAGCGGGGGACCATCCAATGAGCAGTTCTTC.

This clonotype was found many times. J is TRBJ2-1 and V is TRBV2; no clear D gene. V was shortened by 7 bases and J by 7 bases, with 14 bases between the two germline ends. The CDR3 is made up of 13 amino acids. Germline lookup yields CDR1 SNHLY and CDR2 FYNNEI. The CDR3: CASTTPPGNEQFF. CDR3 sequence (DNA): TGTGCCAGCACAACACCTCCCGGGAATGAGCAGTTCTTC.

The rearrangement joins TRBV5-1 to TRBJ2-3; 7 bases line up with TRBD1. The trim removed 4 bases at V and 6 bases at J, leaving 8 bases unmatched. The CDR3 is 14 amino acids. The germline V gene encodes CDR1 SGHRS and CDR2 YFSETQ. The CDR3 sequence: CASSIDRVLDTQYF. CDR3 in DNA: TGCGCCAGCAGCATCGACAGGGTGCTCGATACGCAGTATTTT.

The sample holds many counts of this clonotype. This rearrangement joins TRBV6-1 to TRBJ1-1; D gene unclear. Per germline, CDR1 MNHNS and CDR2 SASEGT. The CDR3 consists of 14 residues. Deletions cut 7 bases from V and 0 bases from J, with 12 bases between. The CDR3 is CASTLSGMNTEAFF. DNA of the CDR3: TGTGCCAGCACCTTGTCCGGGATGAACACTGAAGCTTTCTTT.

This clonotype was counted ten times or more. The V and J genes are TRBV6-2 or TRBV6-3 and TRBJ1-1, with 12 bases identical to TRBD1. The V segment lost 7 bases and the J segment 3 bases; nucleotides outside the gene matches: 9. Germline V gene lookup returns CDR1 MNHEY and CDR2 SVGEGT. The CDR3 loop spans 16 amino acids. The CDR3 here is CASKTWDRGLHTEAFF. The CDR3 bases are TGTGCCAGCAAGACTTGGGACAGGGGGCTCCACACTGAAGCTTTCTTT.

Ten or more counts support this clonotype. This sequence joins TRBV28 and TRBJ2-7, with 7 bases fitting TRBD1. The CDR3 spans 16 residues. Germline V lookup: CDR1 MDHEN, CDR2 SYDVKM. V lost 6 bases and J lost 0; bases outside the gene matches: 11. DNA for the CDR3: TGTGCCAGCAGAGAGACAACAGGGGCCAGCTCCTACGAGCAGTACTTC. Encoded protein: CASRETTGASSYEQYF. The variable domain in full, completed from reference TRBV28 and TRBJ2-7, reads DVKVTQSSRYLVKRTGEKVFLECVQDMDHENMFWYRQDPGLGLRLIYFSYDVKMKEKGDIPEGYSVSREKKERFSLILESASTNQTSMYLCASRETTGASSYEQYFGPGTRLTVT.

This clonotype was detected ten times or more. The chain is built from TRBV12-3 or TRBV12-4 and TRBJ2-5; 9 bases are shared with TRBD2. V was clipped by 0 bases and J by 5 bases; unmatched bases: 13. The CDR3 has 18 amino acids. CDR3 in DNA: TGTGCCAGCAGTTTAGCAGGCGGCGGGGGGGCGATAAAGGAGACCCAGTACTTC. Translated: CASSLAGGGGAIKETQYF.

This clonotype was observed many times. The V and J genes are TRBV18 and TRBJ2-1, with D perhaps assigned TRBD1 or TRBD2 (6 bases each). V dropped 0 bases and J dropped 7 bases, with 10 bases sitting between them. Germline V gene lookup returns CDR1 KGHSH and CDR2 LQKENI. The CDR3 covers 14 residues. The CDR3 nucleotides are TGTGCCAGCTCACCACCAGGAGGGGGGAATGAGCAGTTCTTC. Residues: CASSPPGGGNEQFF.

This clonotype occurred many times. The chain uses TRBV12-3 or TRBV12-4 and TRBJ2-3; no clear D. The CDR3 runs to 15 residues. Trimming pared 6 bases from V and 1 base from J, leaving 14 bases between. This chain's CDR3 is CASSQPRTGTDTQYF. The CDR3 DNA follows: TGTGCCAGCAGCCAACCTAGGACGGGCACAGATACGCAGTATTTT.

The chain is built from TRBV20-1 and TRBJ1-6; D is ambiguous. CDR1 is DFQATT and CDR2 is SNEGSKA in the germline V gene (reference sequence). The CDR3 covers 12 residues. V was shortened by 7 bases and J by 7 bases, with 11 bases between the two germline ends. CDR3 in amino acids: CSVTGGNSPLHF. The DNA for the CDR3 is TGCAGTGTTACGGGAGGGAATTCACCCCTCCACTTT.